The source of this T cell receptor beta chain is a study of control samples from healthy donors and cancer patients. The CDR3 consists of 15 residues. V lost 3 bases and J 3 bases, leaving 14 bases between the germline ends. Per germline, CDR1 KGHSH and CDR2 LQKENI. Assay used: immunoSEQ multiplex PCR; TCRdb lists only in-frame clones, some missing. The table has 160,000 or so clones, approximately 90% seen once; the top ten hold 0.55% to 0.7%. This chain links TRBV18 with TRBJ1-1; the D is unclear. The clonotype comes from a woman in her 30s in good health. The source material was blood. In nucleotides, the CDR3 is TGTGCCAGCTCACCCTCAGGTGAGGGTTACACTGAAGCTTTCTTT. Translation: CASSPSGEGYTEAFF. Together with reference TRBV18 and TRBJ1-1, the CDR3 gives the full variable domain: NAGVMQNPRHLVRRRGQEARLRCSPMKGHSHVYWYRQLPEEGLKFMVYLQKENIIDESGMPKERFSAEFPKEGPSILRIQQVVRGDSAAYFCASSPSGEGYTEAFFGQGTRLTVV.